This T cell receptor (beta chain) was retrieved from a study of control samples from healthy donors and cancer patients (dated by TCRdb to the early 2020s). As to this clone: No cognate antigen has been identified for it. One base away there is no much larger clone; base qualities are not given.

Library preparation used the immunoSEQ multiplex PCR assay. TCRdb re-hosts the immuneACCESS table, in-frame sequences only. Its copies lack some clones; in the studies checked, an unresolved V gene accounts for under half of them, and the cause for the rest is not known. A total of over 150,000 clones appear in this sample, about nine tenths of them only once. The ten biggest clones cover roughly 2.1% of the sample. The sample taken for sequencing was blood. The source of this sequence is a woman aged 40-49 years in good health.

The sequenced DNA is TGTGCCAGCAGTGAATCCGGCGCCCGGGACACCATATATTTT. Its protein is CASSESGARDTIYF. The chain joins TRBV25-1 to TRBJ1-3; a confident D gene designation cannot be given. Trimming at the junction amounts to 1 base on V and 8 bases on J, and the germline ends lie 12 bases apart. CDR1 MGHDK and CDR2 SYGVNS are derived from the germline V gene. The CDR3 spans 14 residues, from the cysteine through the phenylalanine. The kept DNA is CDR3 alone, 42 bases in frame from the first base.